The 17 T cell receptor beta chains given below trace back to one sample, sequenced in a study of response to subunit inactivated influenza vaccine. One entry per CDR3 protein, called by TCRdb with MiXCR from the RT-PCR reads. The sample consists of some 500,000 distinct CDR3 sequences, approximately 13% of them appearing once. This material consisted of PBMCs from blood, taken about 6 weeks after vaccination. All receptors come from a middle-aged man who received an inactivated influenza vaccine.

The chain links TRBV6-5 to TRBJ1-2; TRBD1 might be the D (5 bases). With 0 bases removed from V and 7 bases from J, the gap between germline ends came to 12 bases. CDR3 length: 14 amino acids. Germline loops: CDR1 MNHEY, CDR2 SVGAGI. The CDR3 coding sequence is TGTGCCAGCAGTTACTCGGGGGAAGGAGGTGGCTACACCTTC. This codes for CASSYSGEGGGYTF.

J is TRBJ1-2 and V is TRBV5-5; D gene uncertain. Trimming cost V 0 bases and J 7 bases, with 13 bases left between them. The CDR3 is 14 amino acids. Per germline, CDR1 SGHKS and CDR2 YYEKEE (reference sequence). DNA of the CDR3: TGTGCCAGCAGCTTGGATCCAAGGCAGGCTGGCTACACCTTC. Protein: CASSLDPRQAGYTF.

The rearrangement links TRBV18 to TRBJ1-2; maybe TRBD1 (5 bases). The length of the CDR3 is 15 residues. In germline, CDR1 is KGHSH, CDR2 LQKENI. The V end lost 3 bases, the J end lost 8 bases, and 19 bases lay between the germline ends. The CDR3 DNA follows: TGTGCCAGCTCACCGCTGGGCAGGGACCAGCCCGGCTACACCTTC. Encoded protein: CASSPLGRDQPGYTF.

A few counts support this clonotype. The J gene is TRBJ2-1, the V gene TRBV12-3 or TRBV12-4, with a weak D call TRBD1 (5 bases). V shed 3 bases and J shed 6 bases, with 12 bases lying between them. The CDR3 is 14 amino acids. The CDR3 nucleotides read TGTGCCAGCAGTTTTCAAGCCCAGGGCAATGAGCAGTTCTTC. Amino acid sequence: CASSFQAQGNEQFF.

This clonotype was observed once. The CDR3, as DNA: TGTGCCAGCAGTTCTCCACAGGGGATACATTCTGGGGCCAACGTCCTGACTTTC. This gives the protein CASSSPQGIHSGANVLTF. The chain is built from TRBV6-5 and TRBJ2-6; 7 nucleotides align to TRBD1. The germline gives CDR1 MNHEY, CDR2 SVGAGI. The CDR3 length is 18 residues. The ends lost 4 bases at V and 1 base at J; junction bases unmatched: 10.

The chain recombines TRBV7-7 with TRBJ2-1; 7 positions agree with TRBD2. Per germline, CDR1 SSHAT and CDR2 FNYEAQ (reference sequence). The V and J ends lost 1 base and 6 bases, in that order; junction bases with no gene match: 3. CDR3 length equals 14 residues. CDR3 sequence: CASSLDRTSNEQFF. As DNA, the CDR3 is TGTGCCAGCAGCTTAGACCGGACTAGCAATGAGCAGTTCTTC.

This chain uses TRBV7-9 with TRBJ2-5; D may be TRBD1 (5 bases). V was trimmed by 5 bases and J by 5 bases, leaving 15 bases between them. Looked up from germline, CDR1 is SEHNR and CDR2 is FQNEAQ (reference sequence). The CDR3 has 14 residues. This chain's CDR3 is CASSPRETLETQYF. CDR3 coding DNA: TGTGCCAGCAGCCCCAGGGAAACCTTGGAGACCCAGTACTTC.

This clonotype was recorded a few times. The chain is built from TRBV6-5 and TRBJ2-7; D is possibly TRBD1 (6 bases). The germline V and J ends were trimmed by 2 bases and 1 base, with 12 bases remaining between them. The CDR3 is 15 residues long. The germline gives CDR1 MNHEY, CDR2 SVGAGI. The CDR3 DNA reads as TGTGCCAGCAGTTACACAGGGAACGGATCCTACGAGCAGTACTTC. This encodes CASSYTGNGSYEQYF.

In the case of this clonotype: Mismatch with germline at one junction end may stem from a read error. V is TRBV7-2 and J is TRBJ2-6; no clear D. The CDR3 covers 13 residues. The germline V gene encodes CDR1 SGHTA and CDR2 FQGNSA. The CDR3 is CAGSLTGANVLTF. In nucleotides, the CDR3 is TGTGCCGGCAGCTTAACTGGGGCCAACGTCCTGACTTTC. The entire variable domain, with the rest obtained from reference TRBV7-2 and TRBJ2-6, is as follows: GAGVSQSPSNKVTEKGKDVELRCDPISGHTALYWYRQSLGQGLEFLIYFQGNSAPDKSGLPSDRFSAERTGGSVSTLTIQRTQQEDSAVYLCAGSLTGANVLTFGAGSRLTVL.

The rearrangement links TRBV20-1 to TRBJ2-5; no clear D gene. Deletions cut 3 bases from V and 5 bases from J, with 10 bases between. Germline CDR1 and CDR2: DFQATT and SNEGSKA (reference sequence). There are 12 residues in the CDR3. The CDR3 protein is CSARAPRETQYF. The CDR3 bases are TGCAGTGCTAGGGCCCCGCGGGAGACCCAGTACTTC.

This clonotype has only a few counts. The DNA for the CDR3 is TGCGCCAGCAGCCTGGGGGCGGGAGGGGACAATGAGCAGTTCTTC. Amino acid sequence: CASSLGAGGDNEQFF. The chain is built from TRBV5-1 and TRBJ2-1, with TRBD2 identical over 9 bases. Germline CDR1 reads SGHRS; CDR2 reads YFSETQ. CDR3 length: 15 residues. The trim removed 4 bases at V and 5 bases at J, leaving 7 bases unmatched.

This clonotype was seen only a few times. V and J are TRBV5-1 and TRBJ2-3, with unresolved D. CDR3 size: 15 residues. The V gene's germline CDR1 is SGHRS and CDR2 YFSETQ. The V end lost 3 bases, the J end lost 5 bases, and 16 bases lay between the germline ends. The CDR3 sequence: CASSSPSSKGDTQYF. The CDR3 nucleotides read TGCGCCAGCAGCTCCCCCTCAAGCAAGGGAGATACGCAGTATTTT.

This clonotype was detected ten times or more. This chain connects TRBV20-1 to TRBJ2-3, with D possibly called TRBD1 or TRBD2 (7 bases each). Germline V gives CDR1 DFQATT, CDR2 SNEGSKA (reference sequence). Trimming pared 7 bases from V and 8 bases from J, leaving 16 bases between. The CDR3 consists of 12 residues. This CDR3 is CSGRGGQVTQYF. In nucleotides, the CDR3 is TGCAGTGGCAGGGGGGGGCAAGTTACGCAGTATTTT.

This clonotype occurred a few times. The chain combines TRBV6-1 with TRBJ2-5, with D perhaps TRBD1 (5 bases). V was trimmed by 4 bases and J by 4 bases, leaving 13 bases between them. The CDR3 has 14 amino acids. Germline V gene lookup returns CDR1 MNHNS and CDR2 SASEGT. The CDR3 DNA reads as TGTGCCAGCAGTGCGGCAGGGCCTCCAGAGACCCAGTACTTC. It codes for CASSAAGPPETQYF.

This chain uses TRBV6-2 or TRBV6-3 with TRBJ1-5; TRBD1 might be the D (6 bases). There are 16 residues in the CDR3. Trimming left V 6 bases short and J 1 base short, with 16 bases between. Germline V gives CDR1 MNHEY, CDR2 SVGEGT. CDR3 residues: CASRNGRRGSNQPQHF. The CDR3 nucleotides are TGTGCCAGCAGAAACGGGAGAAGGGGGAGCAATCAGCCCCAGCATTTT.

This clonotype has at least ten counts. This CDR3 is CASARDRGLFYGYTF. The CDR3 DNA is TGTGCCAGCGCCCGGGACAGGGGGCTGTTCTATGGCTACACCTTC. The chain is built from TRBV12-3 or TRBV12-4 and TRBJ1-2; TRBD1 matches 12 bases. CDR3 length equals 15 residues. V was clipped by 8 bases and J by 4 bases; unmatched bases: 8.

This clonotype was seen at least ten times. The V and J genes are TRBV7-6 and TRBJ2-5; maybe TRBD2 (6 bases). This CDR3 has 15 amino acids. Germline-derived CDR1 and CDR2 are SGHVS and FNYEAQ. V gave up 0 bases and J gave up 5 bases, with 13 bases separating them. CDR3 sequence reads: CASSLAPGVGETQYF. In DNA, the CDR3 is TGTGCCAGCAGCTTAGCGCCGGGGGTGGGGGAGACCCAGTACTTC.